Each of the 15 T cell receptor beta chains below was sequenced from the same sample in a study of cytomegalovirus exposure and HLA in healthy donors. PCR was performed using 60 Vbeta and 13 Jbeta primers. TCRdb's table, derived via immunoSEQ multiplex PCR, lists solely in-frame clones and lacks some. This sample has 60,000 to 85,000 clones, with about four fifths found just once. Specimen: PBMCs. The receptors derive from a man aged 35 to 55 in good health and CMV-seronegative.

Here the CDR3 reads CASSLGGEQFF. Here the CDR3 DNA reads TGTGCCAGCAGCCTAGGGGGAGAGCAGTTCTTC. The V call is TRBV5-6, the J call TRBJ2-1; the D gene is possibly TRBD1 (6 bases). V shed 4 bases and J shed 10 bases, with 9 bases lying between them. The CDR3 contains 11 residues. CDR1 SGHDT and CDR2 YYEEEE come from the germline V gene.

In its sample, this clone was seen once. This chain joins TRBV13 and TRBJ1-3, with TRBD1 identical over 8 bases. With V trimmed by 8 bases and J by 2 bases, 5 bases remained unmatched. The CDR3 loop spans 14 amino acids. In germline, CDR1 is PRHDT, CDR2 FYEKMQ (reference sequence). The CDR3 sequence is CASRQGAAGNTIYF. Written as DNA, the CDR3 is TGTGCCAGCCGTCAGGGGGCAGCTGGAAACACCATATATTTT.

The chain joins TRBV7-3 to TRBJ2-5; TRBD1 agrees at 10 bases. Germline CDR1 is SGHTA and CDR2 is FQGTGA. With 8 bases clipped from V and 5 bases from J, the junction kept 8 bases outside the gene matches. The CDR3 sequence is 14 residues long. CDR3 region: CASARDRGHETQYF. In DNA, the CDR3 is TGTGCCAGCGCCCGGGACAGGGGTCATGAGACCCAGTACTTC.

The chain has TRBV7-8 and TRBJ2-5, with a possible D match to TRBD1 (8 bases). Germline V gives CDR1 SGHVS, CDR2 FQNEAQ. V shed 5 bases and J shed 3 bases, with 19 bases lying between them. The CDR3 runs to 16 residues. CDR3 sequence: CASSGGGDRWEETQYF. Written as DNA, the CDR3 is TGTGCCAGCAGCGGTGGGGGGGACAGGTGGGAAGAGACCCAGTACTTC.

The chain has TRBV5-1 and TRBJ2-3, with a weak D call TRBD2 (5 bases). Trimming removed 4 bases at V and 0 bases at J, with 15 bases between. The CDR3 runs to 16 residues. CDR1 and CDR2 (germline): SGHRS, YFSETQ. CDR3 protein: CASSTGLEESTDTQYF. The DNA of the CDR3 is TGCGCCAGCAGCACCGGACTGGAAGAGAGCACAGATACGCAGTATTTT.

This clone appeared once. This chain joins TRBV5-1 and TRBJ2-3, with 8 positions matching TRBD2. The CDR3 is 17 residues long. CDR1 and CDR2 from the germline V gene are SGHRS and YFSETQ. V lost 6 bases and J lost 5; bases outside the gene matches: 17. The CDR3 region is CASKFSGGWDRGDTQYF. As DNA, the CDR3 is TGCGCCAGCAAGTTCTCGGGGGGGTGGGATAGAGGAGATACGCAGTATTTT.

This clone was recorded a few times. The genes are TRBV10-3 and TRBJ2-7; 8 positions agree with TRBD1. Unmatched junction bases numbered 6, after V lost 2 bases and J lost 3 bases. This CDR3 has 15 amino acids. Germline CDR1 ENHRY, CDR2 SYGVKD. DNA for the CDR3: TGTGCCATCAGTGAGGCCGGGACAGGAAACTACGAGCAGTACTTC. It encodes CAISEAGTGNYEQYF.

The chain combines TRBV4-3 with TRBJ1-4; D unresolved. This CDR3 has 16 residues. With 4 bases removed from V and 8 bases from J, the gap between germline ends came to 20 bases. Per the germline V gene, CDR1 is LGHNA and CDR2 is YSLEER. CDR3 in amino acids: CASSPQRSRLHEKLFF. Here the CDR3 DNA reads TGCGCCAGCAGCCCCCAGCGTTCAAGGCTTCACGAAAAACTGTTTTTT.

This clone was seen just once. The chain carries TRBV5-1 and TRBJ1-1; the D is unclear. The CDR3 extends over 13 amino acids. CDR1 and CDR2 from the germline V gene are SGHRS and YFSETQ. Trimming shortened V by 1 base and J by 10 bases, and 14 bases separated the two germline ends. CDR3: CASSLFSEAGAFF. CDR3 coding DNA: TGCGCCAGCAGCTTGTTTAGCGAAGCGGGAGCTTTCTTT.

A few counts support this clone. The chain uses TRBV7-2 and TRBJ2-6; D is unresolved. Trimming left V 5 bases short and J 2 bases short, with 10 bases between. Germline V gene data show CDR1 as SGHTA and CDR2 as FQGNSA. The CDR3 is 15 amino acids. CDR3 sequence: CASSPSITGANVLTF. The DNA for the CDR3 is TGTGCCAGCAGCCCCTCTATCACTGGGGCCAACGTCCTGACTTTC.

The chain uses TRBV6-6 and TRBJ1-2; weak D call: TRBD1 (5 bases). Trimming stripped 6 bases from V and 2 bases from J, with 13 bases between. The CDR3 runs to 14 residues. Germline V gene data show CDR1 as MNHNY and CDR2 as SVGAGI (reference sequence). For the CDR3, the DNA is TGTGCCAGCAGCCGCACCGACAGCAACTATGGCTACACCTTC. The encoded protein is CASSRTDSNYGYTF.

A remark on this clone: In the same sample, other DNA sequences code for this CDR3. This chain links TRBV6-5 with TRBJ2-1; perhaps TRBD2 as D (5 bases). V lost 0 bases and J lost 10, with 16 bases in between. CDR3 length equals 15 residues. CDR1 and CDR2 from the germline V gene are MNHEY and SVGAGI. This chain's CDR3 is CASSYSRSLVPEQFF. The DNA for the CDR3 is TGTGCCAGCAGTTACTCGAGGTCACTAGTCCCCGAGCAGTTCTTC.

About this clone: At one of its ends the junction is not consistent with the germline gene, which may arise from a read error. The chain uses TRBV6-1 and TRBJ1-2, with D uncertain. Germline values: CDR1 MNHNS, CDR2 SASEGT. The CDR3 runs 13 residues. CDR3 loop: CASSEFGNYGYPF. In DNA, the CDR3 is TGTGCCAGCAGTGAATTCGGGAACTATGGCTACCCCTTC.

The rearrangement joins TRBV6-5 to TRBJ1-4, with no clear D. Germline values: CDR1 MNHEY, CDR2 SVGAGI. The CDR3 has 16 residues. V was clipped by 1 base and J by 2 bases, with 11 bases between them. The chain's CDR3 is CASSYLTGVTNEKLFF. CDR3 nucleotides: TGTGCCAGCAGTTACTTAACCGGGGTGACTAATGAAAAACTGTTTTTT.

V gene TRBV10-2 combines with J gene TRBJ2-3; D possibly corresponds to TRBD1 (6 bases). Germline-derived CDR1 and CDR2 are WSHSY and SAAADI. The V end lost 1 base, the J end lost 0 bases, and 11 bases lay between the germline ends. The CDR3 length is 16 residues. The CDR3 here is CASSEWTDVSTDTQYF. In DNA form, the CDR3 reads TGCGCCAGCAGTGAGTGGACAGACGTTAGCACAGATACGCAGTATTTT.